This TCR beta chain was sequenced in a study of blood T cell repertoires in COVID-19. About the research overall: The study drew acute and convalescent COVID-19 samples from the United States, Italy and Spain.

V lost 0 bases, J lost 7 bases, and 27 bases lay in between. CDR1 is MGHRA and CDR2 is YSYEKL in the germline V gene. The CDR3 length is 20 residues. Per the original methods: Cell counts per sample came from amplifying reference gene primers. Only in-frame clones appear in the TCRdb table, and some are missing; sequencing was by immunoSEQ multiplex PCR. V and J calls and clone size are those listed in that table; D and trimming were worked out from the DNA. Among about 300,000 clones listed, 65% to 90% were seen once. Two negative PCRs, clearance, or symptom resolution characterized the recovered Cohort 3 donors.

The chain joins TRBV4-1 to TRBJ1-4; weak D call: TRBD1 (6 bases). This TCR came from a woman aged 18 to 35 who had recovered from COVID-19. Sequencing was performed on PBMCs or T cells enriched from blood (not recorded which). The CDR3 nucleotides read TGCGCCAGCAGCCAAGATTGGGTAACCGGGACATTGGGTGCTCGTGAAAAACTGTTTTTT. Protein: CASSQDWVTGTLGAREKLFF.